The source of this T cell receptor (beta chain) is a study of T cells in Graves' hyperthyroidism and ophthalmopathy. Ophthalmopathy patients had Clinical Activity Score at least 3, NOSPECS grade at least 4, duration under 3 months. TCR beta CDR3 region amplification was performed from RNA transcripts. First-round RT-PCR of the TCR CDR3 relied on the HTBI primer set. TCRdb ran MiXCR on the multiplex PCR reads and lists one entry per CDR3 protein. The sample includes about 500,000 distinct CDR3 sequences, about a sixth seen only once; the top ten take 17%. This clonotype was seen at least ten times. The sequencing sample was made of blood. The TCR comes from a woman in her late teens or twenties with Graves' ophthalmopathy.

The CDR3: CASSSAGQGRYEQYF. The CDR3, as DNA: TGCGCCAGCAGCTCGGCAGGACAGGGTCGGTACGAGCAGTACTTC. The chain is built from TRBV5-1 and TRBJ2-7; TRBD1 matches 8 bases. Germline assignment: CDR1 SGHRS and CDR2 YFSETQ. The J segment lost 4 bases and the V segment lost 3 bases, leaving 9 bases of the junction unmatched. This CDR3 is 15 amino acids long. Together with reference TRBV5-1 and TRBJ2-7, the CDR3 gives the full variable domain: KAGVTQTPRYLIKTRGQQVTLSCSPISGHRSVSWYQQTPGQGLQFLFEYFSETQRNKGNFPGRFSGRQFSNSRSEMNVSTLELGDSALYLCASSSAGQGRYEQYFGPGTRLTVT.